The TCR beta chain described here comes from a study of CD8 T cells in ankylosing spondylitis. Each CDR3 protein is one row after TCRdb ran MiXCR on the 5' RACE reads. The sample lists about 160,000 distinct CDR3 sequences; about 16% were seen once. This clonotype occurred many times. The germline CDR1 and CDR2 sequences are KGHDR and SFDVKD. V lost 4 bases to trimming and J lost 2 bases, with 6 bases between them. This CDR3 spans 13 amino acids. This TCR was recovered from a male donor with ankylosing spondylitis or in good health (not recorded which). The specimen was blood, either unsorted or a sorted T cell fraction (not recorded which). This rearrangement joins TRBV24-1 to TRBJ2-3; D unclear. For the CDR3, the DNA is TGTGCCACCAGTGACCCGGACACAGATACGCAGTATTTT. It is translated as CATSDPDTDTQYF.